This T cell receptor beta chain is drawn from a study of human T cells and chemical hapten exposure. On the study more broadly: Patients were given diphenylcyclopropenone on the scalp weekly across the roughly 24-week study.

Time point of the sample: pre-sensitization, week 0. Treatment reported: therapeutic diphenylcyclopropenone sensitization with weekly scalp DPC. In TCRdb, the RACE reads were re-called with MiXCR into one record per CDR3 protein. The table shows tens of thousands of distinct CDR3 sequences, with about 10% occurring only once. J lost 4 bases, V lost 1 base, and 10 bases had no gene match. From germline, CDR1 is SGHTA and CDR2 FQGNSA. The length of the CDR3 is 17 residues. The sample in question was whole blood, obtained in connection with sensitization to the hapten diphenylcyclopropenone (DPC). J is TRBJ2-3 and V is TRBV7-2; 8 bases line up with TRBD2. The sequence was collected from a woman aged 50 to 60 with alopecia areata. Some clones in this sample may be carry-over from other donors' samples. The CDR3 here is CASSLVGTGGRPDTQYF. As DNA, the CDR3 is TGTGCCAGCAGCTTAGTAGGGACGGGAGGGCGCCCAGATACGCAGTATTTT.